This T cell receptor beta chain was obtained from a study of cytomegalovirus exposure and HLA in healthy donors. General study results and limits: Data from an earlier analysis indicated that most TCR beta V segments were productive either about 90% or about 30% of the time. Among TCR beta chains of equal frequency, HLA-associated ones were more clonally expanded in a later analysis.

Concerning this clone itself: The antigen remains unidentified.

This CDR3 is 15 amino acids long. Germline V lookup: CDR1 MNHNS, CDR2 SASEGT. Germline trimming cut 8 bases from V and 0 bases from J; bases unmatched to any gene: 7. Use of 60 Vbeta and 13 Jbeta primers characterized the PCR. The table came from immunoSEQ multiplex PCR; TCRdb's copy has only in-frame clones and leaves some out. The specimen's table records just under 65,000 clones. Sequenced: PBMCs. The chain combines TRBV6-1 with TRBJ1-5, with 7 bases aligning to TRBD1. The source is a boy between 10 and 17 years old in good health and CMV-seronegative. CDR3 amino acids: CASGTAETSNQPQHF. CDR3 in DNA: TGTGCCAGCGGGACAGCCGAAACTAGCAATCAGCCCCAGCATTTT.